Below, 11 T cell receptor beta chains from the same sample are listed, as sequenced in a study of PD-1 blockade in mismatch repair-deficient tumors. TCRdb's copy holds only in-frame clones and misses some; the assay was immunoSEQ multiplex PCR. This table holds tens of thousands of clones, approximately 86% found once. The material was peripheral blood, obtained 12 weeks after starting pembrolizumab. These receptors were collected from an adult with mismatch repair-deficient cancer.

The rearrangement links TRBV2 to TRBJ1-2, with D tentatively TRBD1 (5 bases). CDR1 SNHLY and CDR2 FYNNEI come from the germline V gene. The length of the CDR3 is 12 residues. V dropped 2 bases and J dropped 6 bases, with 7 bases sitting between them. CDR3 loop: CASSEQGHGYTF. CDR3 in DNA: TGTGCCAGCAGTGAACAGGGTCATGGCTACACCTTC. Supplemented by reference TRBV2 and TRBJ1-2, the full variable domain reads EPEVTQTPSHQVTQMGQEVILRCVPISNHLYFYWYRQILGQKVEFLVSFYNNEISEKSEIFDDQFSVERPDGSNFTLKIRSTKLEDSAMYFCASSEQGHGYTFGSGTRLTVV.

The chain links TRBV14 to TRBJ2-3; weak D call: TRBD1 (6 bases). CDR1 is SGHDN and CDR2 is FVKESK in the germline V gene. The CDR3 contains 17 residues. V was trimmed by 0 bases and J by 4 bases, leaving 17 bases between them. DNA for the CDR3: TGTGCCAGCAGCCAAGAAGTTGGCAGGGGTAGGGCAGATACGCAGTATTTT. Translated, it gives CASSQEVGRGRADTQYF.

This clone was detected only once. CDR3 in amino acids: CASSQERDPNLAYGYTF. CDR3 nucleotides: TGCGCCAGCAGCCAAGAAAGGGACCCAAACCTAGCCTATGGCTACACCTTC. This chain connects TRBV4-1 to TRBJ1-2; a possible D gene is TRBD1 (5 bases). Trimming stripped 0 bases from V and 4 bases from J, with 18 bases between. There are 17 residues in the CDR3. The germline V gene has CDR1 MGHRA and CDR2 YSYEKL.

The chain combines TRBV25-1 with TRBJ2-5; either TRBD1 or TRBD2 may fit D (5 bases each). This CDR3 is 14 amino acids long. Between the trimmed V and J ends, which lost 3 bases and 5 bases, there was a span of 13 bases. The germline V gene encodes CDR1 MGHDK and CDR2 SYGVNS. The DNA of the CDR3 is TGTGCCAGCAGTGAGAGGGGCACGGGGGAGACCCAGTACTTC. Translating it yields CASSERGTGETQYF.

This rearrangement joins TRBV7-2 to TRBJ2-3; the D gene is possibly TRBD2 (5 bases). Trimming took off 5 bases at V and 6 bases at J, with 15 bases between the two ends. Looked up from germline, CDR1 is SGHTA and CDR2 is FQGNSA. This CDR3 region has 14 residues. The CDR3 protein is CASSQGLAMDTQYF. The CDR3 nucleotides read TGTGCCAGCAGCCAAGGACTCGCAATGGATACGCAGTATTTT.

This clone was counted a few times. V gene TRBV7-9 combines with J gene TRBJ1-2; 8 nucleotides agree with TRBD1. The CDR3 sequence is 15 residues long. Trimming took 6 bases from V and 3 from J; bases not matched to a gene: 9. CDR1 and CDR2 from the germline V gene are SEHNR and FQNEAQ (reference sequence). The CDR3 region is CASRDSGGADYGYTF. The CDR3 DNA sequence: TGTGCCAGCAGGGACTCAGGGGGCGCGGACTATGGCTACACCTTC.

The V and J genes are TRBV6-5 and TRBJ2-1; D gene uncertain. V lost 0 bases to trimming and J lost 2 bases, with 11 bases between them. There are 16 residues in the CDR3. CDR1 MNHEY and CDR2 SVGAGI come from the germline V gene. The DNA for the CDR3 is TGTGCCAGCAGTTACTCTACTGACATCACCTACAATGAGCAGTTCTTC. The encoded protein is CASSYSTDITYNEQFF.

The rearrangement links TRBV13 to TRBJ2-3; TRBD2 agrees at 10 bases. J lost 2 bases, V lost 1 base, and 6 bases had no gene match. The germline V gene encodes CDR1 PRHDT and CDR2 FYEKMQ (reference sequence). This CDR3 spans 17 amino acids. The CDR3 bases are TGTGCCAGCAGCTTAGTGTCTAGCGGGAGTGCCACAGATACGCAGTATTTT. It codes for CASSLVSSGSATDTQYF.

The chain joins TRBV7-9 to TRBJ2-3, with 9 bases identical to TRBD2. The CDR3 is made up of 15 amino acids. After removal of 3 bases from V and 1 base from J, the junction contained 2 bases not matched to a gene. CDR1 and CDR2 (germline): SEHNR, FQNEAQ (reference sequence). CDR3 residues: CASSLTSGGTDTQYF. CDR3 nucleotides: TGTGCCAGCAGCTTGACTAGCGGCGGCACAGATACGCAGTATTTT.

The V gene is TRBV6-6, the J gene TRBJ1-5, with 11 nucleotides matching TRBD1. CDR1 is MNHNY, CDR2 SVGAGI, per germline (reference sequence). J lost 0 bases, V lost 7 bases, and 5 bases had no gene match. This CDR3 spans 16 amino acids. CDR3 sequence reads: CASNPDRGHSNQPQHF. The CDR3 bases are TGTGCCAGCAACCCGGACAGGGGGCATAGCAATCAGCCCCAGCATTTT.

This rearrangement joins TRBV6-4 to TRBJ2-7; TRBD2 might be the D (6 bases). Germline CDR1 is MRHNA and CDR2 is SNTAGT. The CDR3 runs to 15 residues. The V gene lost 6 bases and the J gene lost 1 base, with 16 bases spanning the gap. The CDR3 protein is CASSPPSDSSYEQYF. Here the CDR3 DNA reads TGTGCCAGCAGCCCCCCTAGCGATAGTTCCTACGAGCAGTACTTC.